The next 17 T cell receptor beta chains were all read from a single sample in a study of blood T cells in healthy people across ages. Next came a second PCR, run for about 6 to 11 cycles, which used a sample-barcoded 5' primer along with a J-beta primer mix. TCRdb analysed the 5' RACE reads with MiXCR anew, one entry per CDR3 protein. The profile shows about 800,000 distinct CDR3 sequences, 25% of them singletons. These same records also appear under a second study, on T cells of mothers and their children.

The sequencing input was blood. These receptors were collected from a boy aged 5-17 years in good health.

The chain combines TRBV13 with TRBJ2-3; D may be TRBD1 (5 bases). The V gene lost 6 bases and the J gene lost 0 bases, with 31 bases spanning the gap. Germline loops: CDR1 PRHDT, CDR2 FYEKMQ (reference sequence). The CDR3 has 21 amino acids. CDR3 residues: CASRPVAVTDLIVASTDTQYF. CDR3 coding DNA: TGTGCCAGCAGACCAGTGGCAGTGACAGACCTAATCGTGGCTAGCACAGATACGCAGTATTTT.

The chain has TRBV7-2 and TRBJ2-5; 8 bases match TRBD1. The J call may be in error: the DNA end matches TRBJ2-1 better. This CDR3 contains 14 residues. Germline V gene lookup returns CDR1 SGHTA and CDR2 FQGNSA. Here the CDR3 reads CASSPMNRGNEQFF. As DNA, the CDR3 is TGTGCCAGCAGCCCAATGAACAGGGGGAATGAGCAGTTCTTC.

This clonotype turned up a few times. The chain recombines TRBV7-3 with TRBJ2-5; 9 positions match TRBD1. The CDR3 length is 15 residues. V was pared by 5 bases and J by 5 bases, with 9 bases of the junction left unmatched. Germline CDR1 and CDR2: SGHTA and FQGTGA. CDR3 in DNA: TGTGCCAGCAGCCCCGGGACAGGGTTTTTGGAGACCCAGTACTTC. This encodes CASSPGTGFLETQYF.

This CDR3 reads CASSPAWAQGTEAFF. CDR3 sequence (DNA): TGTGCCAGCAGCCCCGCCTGGGCGCAGGGCACTGAAGCTTTCTTT. The chain links TRBV7-2 to TRBJ1-1; maybe TRBD1 (5 bases). V lost 5 bases to trimming and J lost 4 bases, with 17 bases between them. The CDR3 is made up of 15 amino acids. Germline CDR1 and CDR2: SGHTA and FQGNSA.

There are a few counts of this clonotype. The rearrangement joins TRBV4-3 to TRBJ2-5, with 13 bases fitting TRBD2. Unmatched junction bases numbered 11, after V lost 3 bases and J lost 4 bases. Germline V gene lookup returns CDR1 LGHNA and CDR2 YSLEER. The CDR3 has 18 amino acids. The CDR3 is CASSHRTSGGQRGETQYF. The CDR3 DNA is TGCGCCAGCAGCCATCGGACTAGCGGGGGCCAAAGGGGAGAGACCCAGTACTTC.

Only a few counts were recorded for this clonotype. This rearrangement joins TRBV6-2 or TRBV6-3 to TRBJ1-2; TRBD1 is a possible D gene (5 bases). CDR1 is MNHEY, CDR2 SVGEGT, per germline. CDR3 length: 12 residues. Trimming cost V 7 bases and J 6 bases, with 12 bases left between them. CDR3 in DNA: TGTGCCAGCACCCTCGGGGGGGATGGCTACACCTTC. It encodes CASTLGGDGYTF.

There are a few counts of this clonotype. The V call is TRBV15, the J call TRBJ2-5; unclear D gene. The J call may be in error: the DNA end matches TRBJ2-7 better. Germline V gene lookup returns CDR1 LNHNV and CDR2 YYDKDF (reference sequence). There are 16 residues in the CDR3. The DNA for the CDR3 is TGTGCCACCAGCAGAGCCCTTGACATGGGATTGGACGAGCAGTACTTC. Its protein is CATSRALDMGLDEQYF.

The rearrangement joins TRBV20-1 to TRBJ2-5, with TRBD2 matching over 7 bases. Trimming took 0 bases from V and 2 from J; bases not matched to a gene: 12. The CDR3 sequence is 17 residues long. Germline lookup yields CDR1 DFQATT and CDR2 SNEGSKA (reference sequence). The CDR3 DNA reads as TGCAGTGCTAGAGATTTTTTAGTGTCTAGCGGACAAGAGACCCAGTACTTC. Translating it yields CSARDFLVSSGQETQYF.

V and J are TRBV2 and TRBJ1-2; D unclear. The germline CDR1 and CDR2 sequences are SNHLY and FYNNEI. V was clipped by 4 bases and J by 4 bases, with 16 bases between them. CDR3 size: 15 residues. For the CDR3, the DNA is TGTGCCAGCAGTGTTCGTACGGGCGGCCGCTATGGCTACACCTTC. It is translated as CASSVRTGGRYGYTF.

There are a few counts of this clonotype. V and J are TRBV28 and TRBJ2-5; no firm D call. CDR1 and CDR2 (germline): MDHEN, SYDVKM. The CDR3 has 15 amino acids. V dropped 3 bases and J dropped 3 bases, with 14 bases sitting between them. CDR3 amino acids: CASSFNGNAEETQYF. DNA of the CDR3: TGTGCCAGCAGTTTTAATGGGAACGCGGAAGAGACCCAGTACTTC.

CDR3 region: CASRSPTVEETQYF. In DNA form, the CDR3 reads TGTGCCAGCAGATCCCCTACAGTGGAAGAGACCCAGTACTTC. The chain has TRBV28 and TRBJ2-5; D is undetermined. Trimming removed 6 bases from V and 3 bases from J, with 14 bases in between. Germline V lookup: CDR1 MDHEN, CDR2 SYDVKM. The CDR3 is made up of 14 amino acids.

There are a few counts of this clonotype. This chain links TRBV6-5 with TRBJ2-5; TRBD2 matches 10 bases. This CDR3 contains 14 residues. Germline loops: CDR1 MNHEY, CDR2 SVGAGI. V lost 7 bases and J lost 11; bases outside the gene matches: 13. CDR3 DNA: TGTGCCAGCATGGGCCTAGCGGGAGCTGGAGAGCAGTACTTC. Translation gives CASMGLAGAGEQYF.

The chain uses TRBV30 and TRBJ1-1; no definite D call. Deletions cut 4 bases from V and 0 bases from J, with 6 bases between. The CDR3 covers 12 residues. Germline CDR1 and CDR2: GTSNPN and SVGIG (reference sequence). CDR3 amino acids: CAWTKMNTEAFF. The CDR3 nucleotides are TGTGCCTGGACGAAGATGAACACTGAAGCTTTCTTT.

Concerning this clonotype itself: This may come from a read error, since a much larger clone is one base off. The J gene is TRBJ1-4, the V gene TRBV25-1; a weak D match, TRBD1 (6 bases). The CDR3 sequence is 14 residues long. Germline V gene lookup returns CDR1 MGHDK and CDR2 SYGVNS. V lost 5 bases and J lost 2, with 9 bases in between. The CDR3 reads CASSTGRTNEKLFF. For the CDR3, the DNA is TGTGCCAGCAGTACAGGGAGGACTAATGAAAAACTGTTTTTT.

This sequence joins TRBV6-6 and TRBJ2-1, with TRBD2 as a possible D gene (7 bases). The DNA end lines up better with TRBJ2-5; the J call may be wrong. The CDR3 loop spans 14 amino acids. Germline V gene sequence: CDR1 MNHNY, CDR2 SVGAGI (reference sequence). CDR3: CASRSAGAGETQYF. In DNA, the CDR3 is TGTGCCAGCCGGAGTGCGGGGGCGGGGGAGACCCAGTACTTC.

For the CDR3, the DNA is TGTGCCAGCAGCTCGACGACTAGCATCTACGAGCAGTACTTC. It is translated as CASSSTTSIYEQYF. The chain is built from TRBV7-9 and TRBJ2-7, with 7 nucleotides matching TRBD2. This CDR3 region has 14 residues. The germline V gene has CDR1 SEHNR and CDR2 FQNEAQ (reference sequence). The V and J ends lost 4 bases and 3 bases, in that order; junction bases with no gene match: 6.

This clonotype was picked up a small number of times. This chain links TRBV12-3 or TRBV12-4 with TRBJ2-7, with 7 bases matching TRBD1. J lost 4 bases, V lost 3 bases, and 6 bases had no gene match. There are 14 residues in the CDR3. In DNA, the CDR3 is TGTGCCAGCAGTTTCTCGGGACAGAAATACGAGCAGTACTTC. Amino acid sequence: CASSFSGQKYEQYF.